This TCR beta chain was recovered during a study of blood T cell repertoires in COVID-19. Study overall: Samples taken during acute and convalescent COVID-19 were collected in the United States, Italy and Spain. The analysed material was cDNA or gDNA that came from T cells, B-cell-depleted T cells, or PBMCs.

Study members were between about 18 and 89 years old and lived in 20 to 30 US regions. Authors' processing steps: By means of reference gene primer amplification, nucleated cell counts were estimated. Clones were sequenced by immunoSEQ multiplex PCR, and TCRdb holds only the in-frame ones, with some missing. V, J and clone size derive from that table, while D and trimming were established from the DNA sequence. The sample has fewer than 250,000 clones, almost 85% seen once. Germline CDR1 SNHLY, CDR2 FYNNEI. The CDR3 length is 14 residues. V shed 8 bases and J 7 bases; nucleotides not matched to a gene: 13.

This receptor was identified in a woman between 45 and 60 years old with acute COVID-19. Sequencing was carried out using PBMCs or T cells enriched from blood (not recorded which). V gene TRBV2 combines with J gene TRBJ1-2; 7 nucleotides match TRBD1. CDR3 nucleotide sequence: TGTGCCAGCGTCATGGCAGGGGGGTTTAGTGGCTACACCTTC. As protein: CASVMAGGFSGYTF.